These 17 T cell receptor beta chains came from one sample sequenced in a study of beta chain features in type 1 diabetes. The isolated RNA, all of it, was reverse transcribed, so expressed TCRB transcripts were what got sequenced. Repertoires were generated with immunoSEQ multiplex PCR, while TCRdb's copy carries only in-frame clones and drops some. The data hold about 400,000 clones, with about 12% observed a single time. The sequencing input was naive CD4+ T cells from blood. These receptor sequences come from a man aged 18 to 29 in good health.

Only a few counts were recorded for this clone. This chain joins TRBV25-1 and TRBJ2-1, with 10 bases matching TRBD2. V dropped 2 bases and J dropped 1; count of bases not matched to a gene: 2. The CDR3 runs 16 residues. Germline CDR1 is MGHDK and CDR2 is SYGVNS. For the CDR3, the DNA is TGTGCCAGCAGTGAACCGGGACTAGCGTCCTACAATGAGCAGTTCTTC. Translating it yields CASSEPGLASYNEQFF.

A few counts support this clone. The chain is built from TRBV4-2 and TRBJ2-5; 10 bases agree with TRBD1. Germline V gene data show CDR1 as LGHNA and CDR2 as YNFKEQ. There are 15 residues in the CDR3. The V and J ends lost 5 bases and 5 bases, in that order; junction bases with no gene match: 8. This CDR3 reads CASSGGTGEKETQYF. CDR3 coding DNA: TGTGCCAGCAGCGGCGGGACAGGGGAGAAGGAGACCCAGTACTTC.

This chain connects TRBV11-1 to TRBJ2-2; weak D call: TRBD1 (6 bases). The germline CDR1 and CDR2 sequences are SGHAT and FQDESV (reference sequence). The germline V and J ends were trimmed by 6 bases and 7 bases, with 18 bases remaining between them. This CDR3 contains 15 residues. CDR3 protein: CASRRGGRGGGELFF. In DNA form, the CDR3 reads TGTGCCAGCAGAAGAGGGGGTAGGGGCGGCGGGGAGCTGTTTTTT.

The genes are TRBV20-1 and TRBJ2-7; a weak D match, TRBD2 (5 bases). Germline loops: CDR1 DFQATT, CDR2 SNEGSKA (reference sequence). The CDR3 has 11 residues. Trimming left V 3 bases short and J 3 bases short, with 6 bases between. The CDR3: CSASGDYEQYF. CDR3 DNA: TGCAGTGCTAGCGGGGACTACGAGCAGTACTTC.

The chain joins TRBV29-1 to TRBJ2-7; 13 bases are a match to TRBD2. The CDR3 extends over 13 amino acids. CDR1 is SQVTM, CDR2 ANQGSEA, per germline. After removal of 7 bases from V and 5 bases from J, the junction contained 5 bases not matched to a gene. DNA for the CDR3: TGCAGCGCAGGGACTAGCGGGATCCACGAGCAGTACTTC. This encodes CSAGTSGIHEQYF.

This clone was found a few times. This sequence joins TRBV7-9 and TRBJ2-2; 7 bases align to TRBD1. V lost 4 bases and J lost 5; bases outside the gene matches: 4. This CDR3 spans 14 amino acids. Per germline, CDR1 SEHNR and CDR2 FQNEAQ (reference sequence). CDR3 sequence (DNA): TGTGCCAGCAGCTCGACAGGGTTTACCGGGGAGCTGTTTTTT. It codes for CASSSTGFTGELFF.

This clone was seen a few times. V and J are TRBV30 and TRBJ1-2, with D possibly matching TRBD1 (6 bases). With 3 bases removed from V and 0 bases from J, the gap between germline ends came to 8 bases. Germline lookup yields CDR1 GTSNPN and CDR2 SVGIG (reference sequence). This CDR3 region has 13 residues. CDR3 DNA sequence: TGTGCCTGGAGACGGACAGCTAACTATGGCTACACCTTC. Translating gives CAWRRTANYGYTF.

J is TRBJ1-5 and V is TRBV30, with TRBD1 as a possible D gene (5 bases). V lost 4 bases to trimming and J lost 5 bases, with 15 bases between them. The CDR3 runs to 14 residues. Germline V gene lookup returns CDR1 GTSNPN and CDR2 SVGIG (reference sequence). The CDR3 here is CAWNRDSRHQPQHF. In DNA, the CDR3 is TGTGCCTGGAACAGAGACAGTCGTCATCAGCCCCAGCATTTT.

The DNA for the CDR3 is TGTGCCAGCAGTCCGTTGGGAGGGAGTGGTCGCACCGGGGAGCTGTTTTTT. This gives the protein CASSPLGGSGRTGELFF. The rearrangement joins TRBV28 to TRBJ2-2; 7 bases are a match to TRBD2. With V trimmed by 5 bases and J by 4 bases, 13 bases remained unmatched. The germline V gene encodes CDR1 MDHEN and CDR2 SYDVKM. The CDR3 contains 17 residues.

This clone was detected only a few times. V usage is TRBV6-5 and J usage is TRBJ2-7; D is perhaps TRBD1 (7 bases). Germline V CDR1 and CDR2: MNHEY, SVGAGI. The CDR3 contains 12 residues. V gave up 7 bases and J gave up 8 bases, with 15 bases separating them. The CDR3 DNA follows: TGTGCCAGCAATCTGGAGGGGGCTAAGCAGTACTTC. Its translation is CASNLEGAKQYF.

The V call is TRBV7-8, the J call TRBJ2-5, with D unclear. Germline V CDR1 and CDR2: SGHVS, FQNEAQ. This CDR3 has 13 amino acids. The V end was cut by 5 bases, the J end by 5 bases, with 12 bases between. The DNA of the CDR3 is TGTGCCAGCAGCCCTGCGGCCCGGGAGACCCAGTACTTC. Its translation is CASSPAARETQYF.

This clone occurred a few times. The chain is built from TRBV23-1 and TRBJ2-7; 12 bases are shared with TRBD1. TRBV23-1 is recorded as an ORF, its role being uncertain. V shed 3 bases, J shed 4 bases, and the junction held 10 bases outside the gene matches. CDR3 length: 17 residues. The CDR3 reads CASSHFIGGQGAYEQYF. The CDR3 nucleotides are TGCGCCAGCAGTCATTTCATCGGGGGACAGGGGGCTTACGAGCAGTACTTC.

V usage is TRBV7-8 and J usage is TRBJ2-7; a weak D match, TRBD2 (5 bases). With 1 base removed from V and 2 bases from J, the gap between germline ends came to 15 bases. Per germline, CDR1 SGHVS and CDR2 FQNEAQ. This CDR3 comprises 16 residues. The CDR3 nucleotides are TGTGCCAGCAGCTTAGTTTCGGGGATTGGCCCCTACGAGCAGTACTTC. This translates into CASSLVSGIGPYEQYF.

This clone has only a few counts. The chain uses TRBV5-4 and TRBJ2-5; D is unclear. Looked up from germline, CDR1 is SGHNT and CDR2 is YYREEE (reference sequence). This CDR3 region has 13 residues. Trimming left V 10 bases short and J 5 bases short, with 18 bases between. The CDR3 region has the DNA TGTGCCGGCCGGGTATACGGAGTGGAGACCCAGTACTTC. Its translation: CAGRVYGVETQYF.

About this clone: The same CDR3 also results from other DNA sequences found in this sample. The chain links TRBV7-2 to TRBJ2-5, with D uncertain. The CDR3 has 13 residues. The ends were cut back, 6 bases at V and 1 base at J, with 9 bases in the middle. The germline CDR1 and CDR2 sequences are SGHTA and FQGNSA. This chain's CDR3 is CASSLVSQETQYF. DNA for the CDR3: TGTGCCAGCAGTCTCGTCTCCCAAGAGACCCAGTACTTC.

V is TRBV2 and J is TRBJ1-1; the match to TRBD1 covers 7 bases. Trimming took 7 bases from V and 3 from J; bases not matched to a gene: 8. The CDR3 loop spans 14 amino acids. CDR1 and CDR2 (germline): SNHLY, FYNNEI. The CDR3 sequence is CASTRQGRDTEAFF. The CDR3 region has the DNA TGTGCCAGCACTAGACAGGGACGGGACACTGAAGCTTTCTTT.

V usage is TRBV29-1 and J usage is TRBJ2-7; TRBD1 matches 8 bases. V lost 7 bases to trimming and J lost 4 bases; unmatched junction nucleotides: 6. The CDR3 sequence is 12 residues long. Germline V CDR1 and CDR2: SQVTM, ANQGSEA. The CDR3 protein is CSARTGGYEQYF. CDR3 DNA sequence: TGCAGCGCAAGAACAGGGGGTTACGAGCAGTACTTC.